This T cell receptor beta chain emerged from a study of blood T cells in healthy people across ages (dated by TCRdb to 2015 to 2017). With respect to the entire study: In model experiments, template switching captured about one uniquely barcoded TCR beta cDNA molecule for every two T cells. To track age-related changes in TCR beta repertoire diversity, the study relied on deep sequencing normalized with unique cDNA molecular identifiers. Donors were grouped into four age groups: young (average 16 years), middle-aged (less than 40), aged (around 60) and long-lived (less than 85). To avoid experimental bias, donors of different ages were spread randomly across the sequencing lanes. For two donors (one aged 18 to 29 and one aged 80 or older), the study analyzed two additional independent replicas of 1 million unique cDNA reads from the same blood draw.

Regarding this clonotype: Its specific antigen is unknown. The record has no base qualities; no much larger clone is one base away.

Library generation was performed with 5' RACE. Instrument on record: Illumina HiSeq 2500. The second PCR ran for roughly 7 to 12 cycles and used a J-beta primer mix along with a sample-barcoded 5' primer. Each TCR beta cDNA molecule received a unique molecular identifier from a template-switch 5' adaptor carrying 12 random nucleotides. At least 2.5 million CDR3-containing paired-end reads were obtained from each sample. First-strand cDNA synthesis was performed from all RNA using the Mint cDNA synthesis kit, with priming by a TRBC-specific oligonucleotide. After uracil-DNA glycosylase treatment, a first 18-cycle PCR used universal primers M1SS and BC2_uni_R on all cDNA. As for the original processing: Each sample was normalized by randomly selecting 1 million high-quality reads, each carrying a distinct molecular identifier. Instead of being binned into consensus sequences, reads with shared molecular identifiers were discarded. MiTCR, set to a Q25 quality threshold and the strictest error-elimination algorithm, was used for CDR3 identification, clonotype clustering and error correction. A nonparametric unseen species model with Euler transformation was used to estimate lower-bound total TCR beta diversity. Using fastp at Q25 and MiXCR, TCRdb reprocessed the public reads and kept productive beta chains. All rows with the same CDR3 protein become a single entry with the most common DNA and genes. The V and J calls shown here were made by TCRdb, not taken from the authors' results. Present in this sample are approximately 900,000 distinct CDR3 sequences, approximately 49% of which were seen just once. Of the sample, roughly 13% falls within the top ten clones.

The approximately 39 donors, aged roughly 6 to 95 years, were systemically healthy Caucasian individuals from Russia. About 9.1 milliliters of peripheral blood were collected from each donor into EDTA-treated Vacutainer tubes. Ficoll-Paque density-gradient centrifugation was used to isolate PBMCs, with at least 6.5 million per sample. Total RNA was extracted from PBMCs with Trizol reagent, with at least 5 micrograms obtained per sample. Naive CD45RAhigh/CD27high T cell percentages were measured by flow cytometry on a PBMC aliquot from every donor. The germline V gene (reference sequence) specifies DFQATT as CDR1 and SNEGSKA as CDR2. The CDR3 sequence holds 15 residues, the cysteine and phenylalanine included. This entry keeps only the CDR3 DNA: 45 bases, framed from base 1. V is reduced by 0 bases and J by 2 bases, leaving a spacing of 13 bases between them. Findings and caveats that apply to the study as a whole: Since profiling was done on bulk unsorted PBMCs, naive and antigen-experienced compartments could not be conclusively compared. A strong correlation was found between observed TCR beta diversity and the percentage of naive T cells measured by flow cytometry. Because donor CMV infection status was unknown, age-related changes in expanded clonotypes were potentially confounded. Compared with the aged group, the long-lived group had more naive CD4+ T cells, fewer expanded clones and increased TCR diversity, suggesting age selection. Total diversity estimates from one million sequenced T cells were considered lower bounds and underestimates. Observed TCR beta diversity per million T cells fell roughly linearly with age, and a significant reduction was already apparent by age about 36.

Sequenced: blood. The origin of this receptor is a man in his thirties or forties in good health. The chain uses TRBV20-1 and TRBJ1-2; possibly the D gene is TRBD1, per 5 matching bases. The base sequence is TGCAGTGCTAGAGATCCGGCAGGGTGGAACTATGGCTACACCTTC. Its translation reads: CSARDPAGWNYGYTF.